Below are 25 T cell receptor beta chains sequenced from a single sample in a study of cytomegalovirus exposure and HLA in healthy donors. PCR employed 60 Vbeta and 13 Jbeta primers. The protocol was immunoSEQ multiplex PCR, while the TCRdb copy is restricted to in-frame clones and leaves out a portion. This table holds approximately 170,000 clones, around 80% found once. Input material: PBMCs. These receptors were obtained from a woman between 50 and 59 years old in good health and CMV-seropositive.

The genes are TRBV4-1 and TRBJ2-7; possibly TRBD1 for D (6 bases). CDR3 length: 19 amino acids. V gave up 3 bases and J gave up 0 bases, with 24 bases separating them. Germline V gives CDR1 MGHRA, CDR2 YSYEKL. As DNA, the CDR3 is TGCGCCAGCAGCCATCCGAGGGGCAGGGGCCTCCCGAGCTCCTACGAGCAGTACTTC. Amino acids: CASSHPRGRGLPSSYEQYF.

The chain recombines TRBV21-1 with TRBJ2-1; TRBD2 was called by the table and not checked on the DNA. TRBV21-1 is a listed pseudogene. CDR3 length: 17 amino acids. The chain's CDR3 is CASSNGETSFSYNEQFF. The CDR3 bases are TGTGCCAGCAGCAACGGGGAGACTAGTTTCTCCTACAATGAGCAGTTCTTC.

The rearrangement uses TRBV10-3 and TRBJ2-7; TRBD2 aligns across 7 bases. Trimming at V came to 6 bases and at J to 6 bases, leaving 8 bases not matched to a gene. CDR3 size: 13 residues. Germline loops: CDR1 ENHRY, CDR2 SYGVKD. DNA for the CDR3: TGTGCCATCAGACCGGGACTACTCCCCGAGCAGTACTTC. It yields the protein CAIRPGLLPEQYF.

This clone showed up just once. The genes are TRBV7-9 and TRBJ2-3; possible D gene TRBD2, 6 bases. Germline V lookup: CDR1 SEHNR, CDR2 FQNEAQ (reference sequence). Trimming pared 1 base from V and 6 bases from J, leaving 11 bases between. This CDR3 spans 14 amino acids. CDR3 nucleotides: TGTGCCAGCAGCTTAGGAGCGGGTCAGGATACGCAGTATTTT. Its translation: CASSLGAGQDTQYF.

In DNA, the CDR3 is TGTGCCAGCTCACCTCAATTGACTGGTACCTACGAGCAGTACTTC. Translated: CASSPQLTGTYEQYF. V and J are TRBV18 and TRBJ2-7, with D hard to call. CDR1 is KGHSH and CDR2 is LQKENI in the germline V gene. The CDR3 is made up of 15 amino acids. V was pared by 3 bases and J by 2 bases, with 14 bases between.

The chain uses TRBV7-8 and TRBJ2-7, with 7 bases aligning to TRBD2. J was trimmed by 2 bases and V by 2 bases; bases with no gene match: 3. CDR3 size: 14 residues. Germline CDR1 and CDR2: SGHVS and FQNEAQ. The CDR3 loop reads CASSLSGAPYEQYF. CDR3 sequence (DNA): TGTGCCAGCAGCTTAAGCGGGGCTCCCTACGAGCAGTACTTC.

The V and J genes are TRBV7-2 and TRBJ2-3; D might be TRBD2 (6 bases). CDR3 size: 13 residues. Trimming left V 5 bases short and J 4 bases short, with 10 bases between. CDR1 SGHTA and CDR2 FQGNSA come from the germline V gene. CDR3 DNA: TGTGCCAGCAGCCTCGGGGGAGCAGATACGCAGTATTTT. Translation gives CASSLGGADTQYF. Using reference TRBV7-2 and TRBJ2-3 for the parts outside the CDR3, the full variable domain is GAGVSQSPSNKVTEKGKDVELRCDPISGHTALYWYRQSLGQGLEFLIYFQGNSAPDKSGLPSDRFSAERTGGSVSTLTIQRTQQEDSAVYLCASSLGGADTQYFGPGTRLTVL.

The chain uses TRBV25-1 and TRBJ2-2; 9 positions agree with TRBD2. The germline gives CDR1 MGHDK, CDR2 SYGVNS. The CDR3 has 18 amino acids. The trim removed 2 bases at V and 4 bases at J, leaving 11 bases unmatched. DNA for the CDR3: TGTGCCAGCAGTGAAAGACTGGCGGGGGGGTCGGGCACCGGGGAGCTGTTTTTT. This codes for CASSERLAGGSGTGELFF. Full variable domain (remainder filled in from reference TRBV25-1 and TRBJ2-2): EADIYQTPRYLVIGTGKKITLECSQTMGHDKMYWYQQDPGMELHLIHYSYGVNSTEKGDLSSESTVSRIRTEHFPLTLESARPSHTSQYLCASSERLAGGSGTGELFFGEGSRLTVL.

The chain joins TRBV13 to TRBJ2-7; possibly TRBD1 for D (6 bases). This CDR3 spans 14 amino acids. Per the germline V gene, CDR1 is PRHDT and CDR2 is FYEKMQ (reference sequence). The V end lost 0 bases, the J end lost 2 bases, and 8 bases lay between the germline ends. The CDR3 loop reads CASSLGQGPYEQYF. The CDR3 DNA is TGTGCCAGCAGCTTAGGACAGGGACCCTACGAGCAGTACTTC.

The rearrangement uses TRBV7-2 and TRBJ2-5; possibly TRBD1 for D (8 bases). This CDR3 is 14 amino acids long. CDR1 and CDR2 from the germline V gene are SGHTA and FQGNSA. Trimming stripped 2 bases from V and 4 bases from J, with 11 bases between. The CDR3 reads CASSLTGGGETQYF. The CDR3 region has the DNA TGTGCCAGCAGCTTAACAGGGGGGGGAGAGACCCAGTACTTC. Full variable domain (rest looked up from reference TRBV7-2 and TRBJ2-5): GAGVSQSPSNKVTEKGKDVELRCDPISGHTALYWYRQSLGQGLEFLIYFQGNSAPDKSGLPSDRFSAERTGGSVSTLTIQRTQQEDSAVYLCASSLTGGGETQYFGPGTRLLVL.

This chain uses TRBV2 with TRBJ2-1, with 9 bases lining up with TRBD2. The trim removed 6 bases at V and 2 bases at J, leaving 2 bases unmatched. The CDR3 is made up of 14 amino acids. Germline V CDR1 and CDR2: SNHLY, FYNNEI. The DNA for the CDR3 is TGTGCCAGCAGGCGGGAGGGGACCTACAATGAGCAGTTCTTC. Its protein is CASRREGTYNEQFF.

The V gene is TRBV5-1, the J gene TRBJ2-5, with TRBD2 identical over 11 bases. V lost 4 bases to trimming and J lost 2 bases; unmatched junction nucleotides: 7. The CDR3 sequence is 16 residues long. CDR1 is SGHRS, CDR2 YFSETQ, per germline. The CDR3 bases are TGCGCCAGCAGCAGGGATCTAGCGGGGGGACAAGAGACCCAGTACTTC. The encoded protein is CASSRDLAGGQETQYF.

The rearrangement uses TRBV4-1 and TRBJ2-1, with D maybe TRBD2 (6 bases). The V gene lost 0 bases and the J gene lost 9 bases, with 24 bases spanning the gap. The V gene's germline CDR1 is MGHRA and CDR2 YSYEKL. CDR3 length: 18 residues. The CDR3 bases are TGCGCCAGCAGCCAAGAGAGTTTGGTGGACTTGGGGGGAGGTGAGCAGTTCTTC. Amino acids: CASSQESLVDLGGGEQFF.

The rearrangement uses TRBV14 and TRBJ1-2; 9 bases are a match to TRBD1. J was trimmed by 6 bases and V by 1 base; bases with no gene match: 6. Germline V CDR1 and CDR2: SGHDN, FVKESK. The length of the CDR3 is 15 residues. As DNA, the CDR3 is TGTGCCAGCAGCCAAGCCCCGGGACAGGGCCATGGCTACACCTTC. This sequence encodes CASSQAPGQGHGYTF.

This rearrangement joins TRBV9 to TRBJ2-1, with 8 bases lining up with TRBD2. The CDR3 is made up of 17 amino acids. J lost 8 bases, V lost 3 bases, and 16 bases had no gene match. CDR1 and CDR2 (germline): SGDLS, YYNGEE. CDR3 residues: CASSEDTLAGPPYEQFF. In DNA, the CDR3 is TGTGCCAGCAGCGAGGACACCTTAGCGGGGCCTCCATATGAGCAGTTCTTC.

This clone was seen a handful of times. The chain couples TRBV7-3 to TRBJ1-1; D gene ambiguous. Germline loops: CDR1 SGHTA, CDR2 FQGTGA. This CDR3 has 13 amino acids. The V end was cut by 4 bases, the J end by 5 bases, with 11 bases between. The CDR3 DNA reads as TGTGCCAGCAGCTCTCAGACGGGGACTGAAGCTTTCTTT. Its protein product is CASSSQTGTEAFF.

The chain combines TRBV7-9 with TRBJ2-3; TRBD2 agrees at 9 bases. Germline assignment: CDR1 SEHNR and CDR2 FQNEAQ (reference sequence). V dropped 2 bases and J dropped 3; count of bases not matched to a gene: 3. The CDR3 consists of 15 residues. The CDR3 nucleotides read TGTGCCAGCAGCTTAATCAGCGGGAGGACAGATACGCAGTATTTT. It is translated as CASSLISGRTDTQYF.

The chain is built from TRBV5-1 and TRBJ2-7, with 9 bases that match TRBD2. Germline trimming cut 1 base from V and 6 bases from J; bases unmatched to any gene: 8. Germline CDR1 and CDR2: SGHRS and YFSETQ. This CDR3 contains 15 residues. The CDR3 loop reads CASSLRGAGGSEQYF. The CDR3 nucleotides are TGCGCCAGCAGCTTGCGGGGCGCGGGGGGGTCCGAGCAGTACTTC.

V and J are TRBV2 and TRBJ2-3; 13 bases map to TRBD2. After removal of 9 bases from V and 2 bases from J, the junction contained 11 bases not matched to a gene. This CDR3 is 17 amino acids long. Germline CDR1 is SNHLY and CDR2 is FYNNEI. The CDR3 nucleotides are TGTGCCAGGGCTCGGACTAGCGGGGGAGTCTTCACAGATACGCAGTATTTT. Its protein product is CARARTSGGVFTDTQYF.

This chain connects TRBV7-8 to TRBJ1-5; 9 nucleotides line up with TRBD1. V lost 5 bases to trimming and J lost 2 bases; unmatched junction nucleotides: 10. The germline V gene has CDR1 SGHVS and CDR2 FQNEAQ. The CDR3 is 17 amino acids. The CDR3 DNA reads TGTGCCAGCAGCAAGGACAGGGGTGGGGGAGGCAATCAGCCCCAGCATTTT. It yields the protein CASSKDRGGGGNQPQHF.

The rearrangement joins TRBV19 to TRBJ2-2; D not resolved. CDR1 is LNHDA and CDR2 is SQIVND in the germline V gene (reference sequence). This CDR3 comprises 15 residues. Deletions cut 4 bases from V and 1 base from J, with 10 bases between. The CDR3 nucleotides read TGTGCCAGTAGTACTCTCCTCTTGAACACCGGGGAGCTGTTTTTT. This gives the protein CASSTLLLNTGELFF. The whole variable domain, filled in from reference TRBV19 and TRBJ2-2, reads DGGITQSPKYLFRKEGQNVTLSCEQNLNHDAMYWYRQDPGQGLRLIYYSQIVNDFQKGDIAEGYSVSREKKESFPLTVTSAQKNPTAFYLCASSTLLLNTGELFFGEGSRLTVL.

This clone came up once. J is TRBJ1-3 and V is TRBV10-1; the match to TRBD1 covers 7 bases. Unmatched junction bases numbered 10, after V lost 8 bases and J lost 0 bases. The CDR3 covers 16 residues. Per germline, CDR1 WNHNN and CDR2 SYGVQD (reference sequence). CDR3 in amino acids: CASSRGTVSSGNTIYF. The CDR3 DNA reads TGCGCCAGCTCCCGGGGGACAGTCAGCTCTGGAAACACCATATATTTT.

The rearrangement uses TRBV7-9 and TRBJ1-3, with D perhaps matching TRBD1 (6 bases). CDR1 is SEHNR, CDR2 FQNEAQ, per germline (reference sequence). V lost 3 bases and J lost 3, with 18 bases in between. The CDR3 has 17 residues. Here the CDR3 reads CASSFLTGRPNGNTIYF. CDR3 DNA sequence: TGTGCCAGCAGCTTTCTAACAGGGCGGCCCAATGGAAACACCATATATTTT.

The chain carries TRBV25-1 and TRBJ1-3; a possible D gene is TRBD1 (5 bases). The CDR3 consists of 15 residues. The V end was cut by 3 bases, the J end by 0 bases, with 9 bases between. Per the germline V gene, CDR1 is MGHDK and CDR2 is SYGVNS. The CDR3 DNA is TGTGCCAGCAGTGACAGGGCTTCCTCTGGAAACACCATATATTTT. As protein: CASSDRASSGNTIYF.

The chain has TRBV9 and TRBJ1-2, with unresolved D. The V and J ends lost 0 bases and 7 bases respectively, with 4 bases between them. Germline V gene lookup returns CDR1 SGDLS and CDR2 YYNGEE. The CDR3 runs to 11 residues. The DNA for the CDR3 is TGTGCCAGCAGCGTAGGTCGTGGCTACACCTTC. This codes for CASSVGRGYTF.